Described below is a single TCR beta chain sequence and its context. The antigen remains unidentified. These data belong to a study of shared clonotypes between healthy human individuals. Each replicate PCR on the sorted subsets used roughly 210 ng DNA (approximately 33,000 T cell genomes). Produced via immunoSEQ multiplex PCR; TCRdb's table is partial and in-frame only. The data hold about 2.4 million clones, with 80% to 95% observed a single time. Per the germline V gene, CDR1 is MGHRA and CDR2 is YSYEKL. V gave up 0 bases and J gave up 6 bases, with 12 bases separating them. CDR3 size: 15 residues. The study's findings and limits: Non-shared clonotypes had lower generation probabilities than clonotypes shared by all four sorted-subset donors. Apart from blood, nothing was sampled; tissue repertoires likely differ. Among the subsets, naive ones generally showed larger estimated richness than memory ones.

Input material: naive CD4+ T cells from PBMCs. Subset: CD45RA+ positively selected. The sequence came from a man in his late teens or twenties in good health. Some clones in this sample may be carry-over from other donors' samples. The chain has TRBV4-1 and TRBJ1-5; no clear D gene. CDR3 sequence reads: CASSQDPSRSQPQHF. The CDR3 DNA is TGCGCCAGCAGCCAAGATCCGTCGAGAAGTCAGCCCCAGCATTTT.